This TCR beta chain comes out of a study of blood T cell repertoires in COVID-19. About the study: Researchers got acute and convalescent COVID-19 samples from the United States, Italy and Spain. PBMCs, B-cell-depleted T cells, or T cells were the source of the cDNA or gDNA that made up the material.

There are 15 residues in the CDR3. Trimming shortened V by 0 bases and J by 4 bases, and 12 bases separated the two germline ends. Germline CDR1 reads SEHNR; CDR2 reads FQNEAQ (reference sequence). Methods used by the authors: Using reference gene primer amplification, nucleated cell counts were estimated. Generated by immunoSEQ multiplex PCR, the TCRdb table keeps only in-frame clones and is missing some. The DNA was the basis for D and trimming; V, J and clone size are from that table. The table records 250,000 to 300,000 clones, roughly 85% of them present only once. Sequencing input: peripheral blood. The gene calls are TRBV7-9 and TRBJ1-1; D unclear. The receptor comes from a man aged 55 to 69 who had recovered from COVID-19. DNA for the CDR3: TGTGCCAGCAGCTTAGCAGCGGGAGGAGGCACTGAAGCTTTCTTT. It yields the protein CASSLAAGGGTEAFF.